The TCR beta chain described here comes from a study of glioma-infiltrating T cells. Trimming removed 2 bases from V and 1 base from J, with 9 bases in between. The CDR3 covers 14 residues. The V gene's germline CDR1 is SGHNT and CDR2 YYREEE (reference sequence). This clonotype was recorded at least ten times. Its antigen is not identified. Study outcomes and limitations: Only very few CDR3 sequences appeared in both tissue and blood.

Amplification of TCR alpha and beta CDR3 regions from RNA used iRepertoire nested multiplex PCR. TCRdb reprocessed the multiplex PCR reads with MiXCR, giving one entry per CDR3 protein. In the table there are some 180,000 distinct CDR3 sequences, roughly a third of which are singletons. V usage is TRBV5-4 and J usage is TRBJ1-1; tentative D call: TRBD1 (6 bases). The source is a human donor with low-grade glioma or glioblastoma, undergoing nonglioma brain surgery, or in good health (not recorded which). Material: glioma tissue, nonneoplastic brain tissue, or PBMCs (not recorded which). The CDR3 region is CASSFSTGNTEAFF. In nucleotides, the CDR3 is TGTGCCAGCAGCTTCTCGACAGGGAACACTGAAGCTTTCTTT.